This T cell receptor (beta chain) was obtained from a study of regulatory T cells in long-lasting Graves disease. Broader study findings: Between persistent patients, around 2,900 public clonotypes were shared, exceeding the roughly 1,000 shared between new patients.

CDR3 length: 15 amino acids. V was clipped by 10 bases and J by 8 bases; unmatched bases: 10. Germline lookup yields CDR1 ENHRY and CDR2 SYGVKD. Library construction for TCR beta used iRepertoire HTBI primers and Arm-PCR of CDR3 regions. TCRdb analysed the multiplex PCR reads with MiXCR anew, one entry per CDR3 protein. Here the sample spans about 350,000 distinct CDR3 sequences, roughly 16% being singletons. The time point here: newly diagnosed GD, antithyroid drugs for less than 3 months. PBMC RNA served as the TCR library source. It was an endocrinology department in Xi'an, China, that provided the patients. Around 9.9 milliliters of peripheral blood went into EDTA tubes. This clonotype was recorded at least ten times. The antigen remains unidentified. In addition, the sample was reused for a study of T cells in Graves' hyperthyroidism and ophthalmopathy.

The sequences come from peripheral blood mononuclear cells (PBMCs), collected at new diagnosis, from a patient treated with antithyroid drugs. V usage is TRBV10-3 and J usage is TRBJ2-1; 14 bases are a match to TRBD2. This receptor was obtained from a young woman with Graves disease. The chain's CDR3 is CATRLAGGPNDEQFF. Here the CDR3 DNA reads TGTGCCACTAGACTAGCGGGAGGGCCGAACGATGAGCAGTTCTTC.